This is a list of T cell receptor beta chains from one sample in a study of T cell responses to AZD1222 COVID-19 vaccine. Repertoires were generated with immunoSEQ multiplex PCR, while TCRdb's copy carries only in-frame clones and drops some. This sample has more than 80,000 clones, with 80% to 95% found just once. This specimen was peripheral blood, taken 28 days after the second AZD1222 dose. The receptor set was obtained from an adult who received the AZD1222 COVID-19 vaccine. The CDR3 runs from the conserved cysteine through the conserved F or W. Each record gives: CDR3 protein, CDR3 DNA, V gene, D gene, clone size, J gene. The D gene is left open where the match is weak. For some rows the clone size is stated as once, few or many, or as a class when expanded; others skip it.

CDR3aa: CASSQDIQGNRAQHF
CDR3nt: TGTGCCAGCAGCCAAGACATTCAGGGGAACAGGGCCCAGCATTTT
v_gene: TRBV4-2
d_gene: -
abundance: -
j_gene: TRBJ1-5

CDR3aa: CATLPQGAGGYTF
CDR3nt: TGTGCCACCCTCCCACAGGGGGCAGGTGGCTACACCTTC
v_gene: TRBV27
d_gene: TRBD1
abundance: -
j_gene: TRBJ1-2

CDR3aa: CASSQGYGRGDTEAFF
CDR3nt: TGTGCCAGCAGTCAAGGCTACGGTAGGGGGGACACTGAAGCTTTCTTT
v_gene: TRBV28
d_gene: -
abundance: -
j_gene: TRBJ1-1

CDR3aa: CSVATGQIGTEAFF
CDR3nt: TGCAGCGTGGCTACAGGGCAAATTGGCACTGAAGCTTTCTTT
v_gene: TRBV29-1
d_gene: -
abundance: once
j_gene: TRBJ1-1

CDR3aa: CATSGSTGELFF
CDR3nt: TGTGCCACCAGTGGGAGTACCGGGGAGCTGTTTTTT
v_gene: TRBV24-1
d_gene: -
abundance: -
j_gene: TRBJ2-2

CDR3aa: CASSPWGDTEAFF
CDR3nt: TGTGCCAGCTCACCGTGGGGGGACACTGAAGCTTTCTTT
v_gene: TRBV18
d_gene: -
abundance: -
j_gene: TRBJ1-1

CDR3aa: CASAQGPNTGELFF
CDR3nt: TGTGCCAGCGCCCAGGGTCCGAACACCGGGGAGCTGTTTTTT
v_gene: TRBV6-5
d_gene: -
abundance: few
j_gene: TRBJ2-2

CDR3aa: CASSSRGDTQYF
CDR3nt: TGCGCCAGCAGCTCCCGGGGGGATACGCAGTATTTT
v_gene: TRBV5-1
d_gene: -
abundance: -
j_gene: TRBJ2-3

CDR3aa: CSVKIDLGVYNEQFF
CDR3nt: TGCAGCGTCAAAATTGATCTCGGGGTTTACAATGAGCAGTTCTTC
v_gene: TRBV29-1
d_gene: -
abundance: -
j_gene: TRBJ2-1

CDR3aa: CASSATTGAYNEQFF
CDR3nt: TGTGCCAGCAGCGCCACCACCGGGGCCTACAATGAGCAGTTCTTC
v_gene: TRBV9
d_gene: -
abundance: -
j_gene: TRBJ2-1

CDR3aa: CASSLERPPNSPLHF
CDR3nt: TGTGCCAGCAGCTTAGAACGACCACCCAATTCACCCCTCCACTTT
v_gene: TRBV7-2
d_gene: -
abundance: -
j_gene: TRBJ1-6

CDR3aa: CAISGGQLDGYTF
CDR3nt: TGTGCCATCAGTGGAGGACAGTTGGATGGCTACACCTTC
v_gene: TRBV10-3
d_gene: -
abundance: -
j_gene: TRBJ1-2

CDR3aa: CASRQSRREPYEQYF
CDR3nt: TGTGCCAGCAGACAATCACGCCGGGAACCCTACGAGCAGTACTTC
v_gene: TRBV6-5
d_gene: -
abundance: -
j_gene: TRBJ2-7

CDR3aa: CSAREVEPQHF
CDR3nt: TGCAGTGCTAGAGAAGTGGAGCCCCAGCATTTT
v_gene: TRBV20-1
d_gene: -
abundance: -
j_gene: TRBJ1-5

CDR3aa: CASSVSGRPYGYTF
CDR3nt: TGTGCCAGCAGCGTGTCAGGGAGGCCCTATGGCTACACCTTC
v_gene: TRBV9
d_gene: -
abundance: -
j_gene: TRBJ1-2

CDR3aa: CASSKNTGGNPEAFF
CDR3nt: TGTGCCAGCAGCAAAAACACAGGGGGAAATCCTGAAGCTTTCTTT
v_gene: TRBV21-1
d_gene: -
abundance: -
j_gene: TRBJ1-1

CDR3aa: CASSEVTSGSTDTQYF
CDR3nt: TGTGCCAGCAGTGAAGTAACTAGCGGGAGTACAGATACGCAGTATTTT
v_gene: TRBV6-1
d_gene: TRBD2
abundance: -
j_gene: TRBJ2-3

CDR3aa: CASGREAEKLFF
CDR3nt: TGTGCCAGCGGGCGGGAGGCTGAAAAACTGTTTTTT
v_gene: TRBV7-9
d_gene: -
abundance: -
j_gene: TRBJ1-4

CDR3aa: CASSPGRASYNEQFF
CDR3nt: TGTGCCAGCTCACCGGGGCGGGCCTCCTACAATGAGCAGTTCTTC
v_gene: TRBV18
d_gene: -
abundance: -
j_gene: TRBJ2-1

CDR3aa: CASRGRGGTEAFF
CDR3nt: TGTGCCAGCAGGGGCAGGGGGGGCACTGAAGCTTTCTTT
v_gene: TRBV6-5
d_gene: TRBD1
abundance: -
j_gene: TRBJ1-1

CDR3aa: CASTTPNQPQHF
CDR3nt: TGTGCCAGCACCACACCCAATCAGCCCCAGCATTTT
v_gene: TRBV28
d_gene: -
abundance: -
j_gene: TRBJ1-5

CDR3aa: CASSRRLAGTDTQYF
CDR3nt: TGTGCCAGCAGTCGTAGGCTGGCCGGCACAGATACGCAGTATTTT
v_gene: TRBV9
d_gene: -
abundance: -
j_gene: TRBJ2-3

CDR3aa: CASSQDIFRKNTGELFF
CDR3nt: TGTGCCAGCAGCCAAGATATTTTCAGGAAGAACACCGGGGAGCTGTTTTTT
v_gene: TRBV3-1/TRBV3-2
d_gene: -
abundance: -
j_gene: TRBJ2-2

CDR3aa: CASSSGPSGNTIYF
CDR3nt: TGCGCCAGCAGCTCGGGCCCCTCTGGAAACACCATATATTTT
v_gene: TRBV5-1
d_gene: -
abundance: few
j_gene: TRBJ1-3

CDR3aa: CASSLDYRGLGEKLFF
CDR3nt: TGCGCCAGCAGCTTGGACTACAGGGGGCTAGGTGAAAAACTGTTTTTT
v_gene: TRBV5-1
d_gene: TRBD1
abundance: -
j_gene: TRBJ1-4